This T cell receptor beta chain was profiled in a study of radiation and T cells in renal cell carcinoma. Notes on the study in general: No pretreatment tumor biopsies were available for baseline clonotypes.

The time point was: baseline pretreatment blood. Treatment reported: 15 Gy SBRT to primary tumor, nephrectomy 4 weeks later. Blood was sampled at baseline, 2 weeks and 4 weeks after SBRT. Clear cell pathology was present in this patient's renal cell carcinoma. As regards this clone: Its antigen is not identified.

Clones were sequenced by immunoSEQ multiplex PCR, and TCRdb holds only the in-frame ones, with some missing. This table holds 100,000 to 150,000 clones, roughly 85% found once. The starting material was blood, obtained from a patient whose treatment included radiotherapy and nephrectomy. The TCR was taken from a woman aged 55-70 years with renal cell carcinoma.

CDR3: CASSRQGYEQYF. The CDR3 DNA sequence: TGTGCCAGTTCCAGGCAGGGGTACGAGCAGTACTTC. This rearrangement joins TRBV19 to TRBJ2-7; TRBD1 might be the D (6 bases). The V gene lost 8 bases and the J gene lost 4 bases, with 12 bases spanning the gap. Germline lookup yields CDR1 LNHDA and CDR2 SQIVND (reference sequence). The CDR3 length is 12 residues.